This T cell receptor beta chain was obtained from a study of cytomegalovirus exposure and HLA in healthy donors. This clone appeared many times. Antigen: not known. Study-wide findings and caveats: There were some public TCRs occurring in many donors, but most TCR sequences were rare. Overall, 164 TCR beta chains were annotated as cytomegalovirus-associated.

Use of 60 Vbeta and 13 Jbeta primers characterized the PCR. Assay used: immunoSEQ multiplex PCR; TCRdb lists only in-frame clones, some missing. The repertoire has 140,000 or so clones, around 57% of them found once; the top ten carry about 1.7%. CDR3 length: 13 amino acids. From germline, CDR1 is LNHDA and CDR2 SQIVND (reference sequence). V was clipped by 10 bases and J by 5 bases, with 12 bases between them. The chain couples TRBV19 to TRBJ1-6; D is ambiguous. Material: PBMCs. This sequence originates from a male donor in good health and CMV-seronegative. The DNA for the CDR3 is TGTGCCACCAGGCAGGTAGATAATTCACCCCTCCACTTT. As protein: CATRQVDNSPLHF.